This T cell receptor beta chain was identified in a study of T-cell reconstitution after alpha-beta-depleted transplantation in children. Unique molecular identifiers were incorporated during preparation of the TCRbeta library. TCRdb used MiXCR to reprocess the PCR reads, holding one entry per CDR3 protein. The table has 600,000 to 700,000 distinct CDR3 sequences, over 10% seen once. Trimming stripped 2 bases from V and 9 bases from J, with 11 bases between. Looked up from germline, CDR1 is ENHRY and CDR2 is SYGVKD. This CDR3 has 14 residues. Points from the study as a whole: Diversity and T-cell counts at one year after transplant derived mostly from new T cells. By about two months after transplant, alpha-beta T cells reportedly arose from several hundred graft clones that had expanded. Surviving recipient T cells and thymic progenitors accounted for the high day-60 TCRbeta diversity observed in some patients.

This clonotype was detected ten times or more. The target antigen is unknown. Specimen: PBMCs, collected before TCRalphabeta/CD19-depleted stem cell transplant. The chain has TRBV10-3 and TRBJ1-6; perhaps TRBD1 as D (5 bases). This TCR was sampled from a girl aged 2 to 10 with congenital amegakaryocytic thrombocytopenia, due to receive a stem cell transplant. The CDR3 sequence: CAISEAPGASPLHF. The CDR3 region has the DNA TGTGCCATCAGTGAGGCTCCCGGGGCTTCACCCCTCCACTTT.